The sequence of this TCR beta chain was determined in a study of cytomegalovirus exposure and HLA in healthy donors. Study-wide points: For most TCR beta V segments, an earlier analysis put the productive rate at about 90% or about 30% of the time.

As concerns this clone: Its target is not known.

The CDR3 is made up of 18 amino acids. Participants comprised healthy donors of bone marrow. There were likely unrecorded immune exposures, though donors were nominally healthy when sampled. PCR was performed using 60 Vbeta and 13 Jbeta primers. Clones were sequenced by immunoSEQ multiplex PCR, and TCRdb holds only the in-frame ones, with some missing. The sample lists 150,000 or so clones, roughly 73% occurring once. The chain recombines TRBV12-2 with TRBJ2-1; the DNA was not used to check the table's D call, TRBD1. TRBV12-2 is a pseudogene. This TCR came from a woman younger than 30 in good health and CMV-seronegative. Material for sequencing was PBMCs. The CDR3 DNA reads TGTGCAAGTCTCCCGGAACAGGGGACCCGGGGGCGGCGGCATGAGCAGTTCTTC. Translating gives CASLPEQGTRGRRHEQFF.